Listed here are 5 T cell receptor beta chains from one sample, sequenced in a study of blood T cell repertoires in COVID-19. Only in-frame clones appear in the TCRdb table, and some are missing; sequencing was by immunoSEQ multiplex PCR. The table shows some 160,000 clones, with roughly 75% occurring only once. The sequenced sample was peripheral blood. These receptors were collected from a man in his 70s with active or convalescent COVID-19.

The genes are TRBV15 and TRBJ1-2, with D perhaps TRBD1 (5 bases). The V gene's germline CDR1 is LNHNV and CDR2 YYDKDF (reference sequence). Trimming left V 5 bases short and J 0 bases short, with 19 bases between. The CDR3 runs to 17 residues. The CDR3 DNA is TGTGCCACCAGCCCGACCCGGCGGGGGGGGACTAACTATGGCTACACCTTC. It yields the protein CATSPTRRGGTNYGYTF. The full variable domain, with the rest looked up from reference TRBV15 and TRBJ1-2, is DAMVIQNPRYQVTQFGKPVTLSCSQTLNHNVMYWYQQKSSQAPKLLFHYYDKDFNNEADTPDNFQSRRPNTSFCFLDIRSPGLGDTAMYLCATSPTRRGGTNYGYTFGSGTRLTVV.

In DNA form, the CDR3 reads TGTGCCAGCAGTGAAGTAGCAGAGACCCAGTACTTC. Protein sequence: CASSEVAETQYF. V usage is TRBV2 and J usage is TRBJ2-5; D is unclear. The ends were cut back, 1 base at V and 4 bases at J, with 4 bases in the middle. Looked up from germline, CDR1 is SNHLY and CDR2 is FYNNEI. The CDR3 has 12 amino acids.

CDR3 sequence (DNA): TGTGCCTGGAGCCCGGGGAGTTATTCTGGAAACACCATATATTTT. It is translated as CAWSPGSYSGNTIYF. The V gene is TRBV30, the J gene TRBJ1-3, with D unresolved. The CDR3 contains 15 residues. Trimming shortened V by 3 bases and J by 1 base, and 13 bases separated the two germline ends. CDR1 and CDR2 from the germline V gene are GTSNPN and SVGIG (reference sequence).

The chain joins TRBV6-5 to TRBJ1-1, with D possibly being TRBD1 (6 bases). The CDR3 runs 15 residues. CDR1 MNHEY and CDR2 SVGAGI come from the germline V gene. V dropped 5 bases and J dropped 2 bases, with 15 bases sitting between them. The CDR3 DNA follows: TGTGCCAGCAGTAAACCGTGGGGACAAAACACTGAAGCTTTCTTT. Residues: CASSKPWGQNTEAFF.

The chain couples TRBV4-3 to TRBJ2-3, with 8 positions matching TRBD2. Trimming took 1 base from V and 2 from J; bases not matched to a gene: 14. CDR3 length: 19 residues. CDR1 is LGHNA and CDR2 is YSLEER in the germline V gene. The CDR3 DNA reads TGCGCCAGCAGCCAAGGGGATCGAGGGGCGGGGGGCGTCACAGATACGCAGTATTTT. Protein: CASSQGDRGAGGVTDTQYF.